One sample yielded the 29 T cell receptor beta chains listed below, sequenced in a study of blood T cell repertoires in COVID-19. Clones were read by immunoSEQ multiplex PCR, and TCRdb kept only the in-frame ones, dropping some. The sample has tens of thousands of clones, 89% seen once. Sequenced material: peripheral blood. These receptors originate from an older woman with active COVID-19.

The CDR3 coding sequence is TGTGCCTGCTCGACACTGAAAAACATTCAGTACTTC. Translating gives CACSTLKNIQYF. The chain uses TRBV7-2 and TRBJ2-4, with D uncertain. The CDR3 spans 12 residues. The V gene's germline CDR1 is SGHTA and CDR2 FQGNSA. V lost 11 bases, J lost 4 bases, and 12 bases lay in between.

This chain connects TRBV3-1 (or the pseudogene TRBV3-2) to TRBJ1-3, with D perhaps matching TRBD1 (6 bases). Trimming stripped 1 base from V and 6 bases from J, with 13 bases between. Germline V gene lookup returns CDR1 LGHDT and CDR2 YNNKEL (reference sequence). The length of the CDR3 is 15 residues. CDR3 sequence reads: CASSQAVRTVNTIYF. The DNA for the CDR3 is TGTGCCAGCAGCCAAGCTGTGCGGACAGTAAACACCATATATTTT.

This clone was counted once. The chain carries TRBV11-2 and TRBJ2-5; D remains ambiguous. Germline V gene data show CDR1 as SGHAT and CDR2 as FQNNGV. Trimming stripped 2 bases from V and 0 bases from J, with 10 bases between. This CDR3 has 15 amino acids. Here the CDR3 DNA reads TGTGCCAGCAGCTTATATAGGAGCCACCAAGAGACCCAGTACTTC. Its protein is CASSLYRSHQETQYF.

The V call is TRBV2, the J call TRBJ1-2, with 10 nucleotides matching TRBD1. The V and J ends lost 8 bases and 4 bases, in that order; junction bases with no gene match: 22. This CDR3 spans 19 amino acids. CDR1 is SNHLY, CDR2 FYNNEI, per germline. CDR3 protein: CASWGDAGTGEALVYGYTF. The CDR3 DNA follows: TGTGCCAGCTGGGGGGACGCCGGGACAGGGGAGGCCCTGGTCTATGGCTACACCTTC.

The chain has TRBV9 and TRBJ1-1; perhaps TRBD1 as D (6 bases). This CDR3 contains 14 residues. The V end lost 0 bases, the J end lost 1 base, and 7 bases lay between the germline ends. Germline CDR1 reads SGDLS; CDR2 reads YYNGEE. The CDR3 reads CASSVAQGNTEAFF. CDR3 bases: TGTGCCAGCAGCGTAGCACAGGGGAACACTGAAGCTTTCTTT.

The rearrangement links TRBV13 to TRBJ1-2; 10 nucleotides agree with TRBD1. V lost 3 bases to trimming and J lost 10 bases; unmatched junction nucleotides: 5. The CDR3 totals 13 residues. In germline, CDR1 is PRHDT, CDR2 FYEKMQ (reference sequence). The CDR3 is CASSLGQGTNYTF. In DNA, the CDR3 is TGTGCCAGCAGCTTGGGACAGGGGACGAACTACACCTTC.

A single count supports this clone. The chain joins TRBV19 to TRBJ1-1; unclear D gene. The V gene's germline CDR1 is LNHDA and CDR2 SQIVND (reference sequence). CDR3 size: 15 residues. V was shortened by 7 bases and J by 0 bases, with 15 bases between the two germline ends. Written as DNA, the CDR3 is TGTGCCAGTACTCGATTTACGGGGATGAACACTGAAGCTTTCTTT. It specifies CASTRFTGMNTEAFF.

The chain couples TRBV7-3 to TRBJ2-5; 8 bases are shared with TRBD2. The CDR3 totals 14 residues. CDR1 and CDR2 from the germline V gene are SGHTA and FQGTGA. The J segment lost 4 bases and the V segment lost 3 bases, leaving 4 bases of the junction unmatched. This CDR3 is CASSFGLAGETQYF. The CDR3 DNA reads TGTGCCAGCAGCTTCGGACTAGCTGGAGAGACCCAGTACTTC.

This clone was found a few times. This chain joins TRBV7-8 and TRBJ2-5, with a tentative D call TRBD1 (6 bases). The CDR3 is made up of 17 amino acids. Germline V gives CDR1 SGHVS, CDR2 FQNEAQ. Deletions cut 5 bases from V and 5 bases from J, with 24 bases between. CDR3 sequence reads: CASSHAPLGTPGETQYF. The CDR3 DNA reads as TGTGCCAGCAGCCACGCCCCCTTAGGGACACCCGGGGAGACCCAGTACTTC.

The J gene is TRBJ2-2, the V gene TRBV2; 8 nucleotides match TRBD1. V gave up 6 bases and J gave up 6 bases; unmatched junction bases: 15. CDR1 is SNHLY and CDR2 is FYNNEI in the germline V gene. CDR3 length: 17 amino acids. The CDR3: CASRGSRPGQVAGELFF. DNA for the CDR3: TGTGCCAGCAGGGGGTCACGCCCGGGACAGGTCGCCGGGGAGCTGTTTTTT. The full variable domain, with the rest looked up from reference TRBV2 and TRBJ2-2, is EPEVTQTPSHQVTQMGQEVILRCVPISNHLYFYWYRQILGQKVEFLVSFYNNEISEKSEIFDDQFSVERPDGSNFTLKIRSTKLEDSAMYFCASRGSRPGQVAGELFFGEGSRLTVL.

The J gene is TRBJ2-1, the V gene TRBV3-1 (or the pseudogene TRBV3-2); the D is unclear. CDR3 length equals 15 residues. Germline lookup yields CDR1 LGHDT and CDR2 YNNKEL (reference sequence). Trimming removed 0 bases from V and 6 bases from J, with 12 bases in between. In DNA form, the CDR3 reads TGTGCCAGCAGCCAAGATCACAATTACCGCAATGAGCAGTTCTTC. Translating gives CASSQDHNYRNEQFF.

V and J are TRBV5-1 and TRBJ1-5; no clear D. From germline, CDR1 is SGHRS and CDR2 YFSETQ. This CDR3 comprises 15 residues. V was pared by 0 bases and J by 0 bases, with 7 bases between. The DNA for the CDR3 is TGCGCCAGCAGCTTGGCGGGAGGTAGCAATCAGCCCCAGCATTTT. Encoded protein: CASSLAGGSNQPQHF.

The gene calls are TRBV5-5 and TRBJ2-3, with 8 bases matching TRBD2. This CDR3 region has 15 residues. Germline CDR1 is SGHKS and CDR2 is YYEKEE (reference sequence). Unmatched junction bases numbered 4, after V lost 0 bases and J lost 4 bases. The DNA of the CDR3 is TGTGCCAGCAGCTTGGCCAGCGGGGGTTCAGATACGCAGTATTTT. Residues: CASSLASGGSDTQYF.

The J gene is TRBJ1-2, the V gene TRBV11-2; D unresolved. This CDR3 contains 12 residues. From germline, CDR1 is SGHAT and CDR2 FQNNGV. V shed 4 bases and J shed 4 bases, with 7 bases lying between them. Written as DNA, the CDR3 is TGTGCCAGCAGCTCCAACAGCTATGGCTACACCTTC. As protein: CASSSNSYGYTF.

This rearrangement joins TRBV6-2 or TRBV6-3 to TRBJ2-7, with 7 nucleotides matching TRBD2. The CDR3 has 15 residues. The V gene end was trimmed by 6 bases and the J gene end by 0 bases; junction bases not matched to a gene: 8. Germline CDR1 and CDR2: MNHEY and SVGEGT. The CDR3: CASSWGGPSSYEQYF. CDR3 coding DNA: TGTGCCAGCAGCTGGGGAGGGCCAAGCTCCTACGAGCAGTACTTC.

The chain has TRBV5-4 and TRBJ2-3; the match to TRBD2 covers 9 bases. Losses at the gene ends were 0 bases for V and 3 bases for J; bases not matched to a gene: 2. Germline CDR1 SGHNT, CDR2 YYREEE (reference sequence). This CDR3 comprises 15 residues. CDR3 region: CASSLGGGATDTQYF. The CDR3 DNA is TGTGCCAGCAGCTTGGGCGGGGGGGCGACAGATACGCAGTATTTT.

This clone is a singleton in its sample. The CDR3, as DNA: TGTGCCAGCAGCCGACAGTATAATTCACCCCTCCACTTT. Translation gives CASSRQYNSPLHF. The V call is TRBV6-5, the J call TRBJ1-6; TRBD1 might be the D (5 bases). Germline assignment: CDR1 MNHEY and CDR2 SVGAGI. V lost 6 bases to trimming and J lost 4 bases, with 7 bases between them. This CDR3 region has 13 residues.

The rearrangement uses TRBV7-3 and TRBJ1-2; 9 bases are shared with TRBD1. The CDR3 is made up of 13 amino acids. Per germline, CDR1 SGHTA and CDR2 FQGTGA. Trimming at V came to 5 bases and at J to 8 bases, leaving 6 bases not matched to a gene. CDR3 DNA: TGTGCCAGCAGCCCGGGACAGGGCGGGGGCTACACCTTC. Its translation is CASSPGQGGGYTF.

The chain couples TRBV9 to TRBJ1-1; weak D call: TRBD1 (5 bases). The CDR3 is made up of 15 amino acids. V gave up 5 bases and J gave up 0 bases, with 14 bases separating them. Germline V gene sequence: CDR1 SGDLS, CDR2 YYNGEE. The CDR3 spells CASSGGTAMNTEAFF. The CDR3, as DNA: TGTGCCAGCAGTGGGGGGACGGCTATGAACACTGAAGCTTTCTTT.

The chain carries TRBV20-1 and TRBJ2-1; a possible D gene is TRBD2 (6 bases). The CDR3 spans 10 residues. Germline-derived CDR1 and CDR2 are DFQATT and SNEGSKA (reference sequence). The CDR3 DNA is TGCAGCTATAGCGGCAATGAGCAGTTCTTC. Translated: CSYSGNEQFF.

The chain has TRBV7-2 and TRBJ2-2; 7 nucleotides match TRBD2. The CDR3 length is 13 residues. Germline CDR1 is SGHTA and CDR2 is FQGNSA. V lost 5 bases and J lost 6; bases outside the gene matches: 3. The CDR3 loop is CASSQGLAGELFF. CDR3 DNA: TGTGCCAGCAGCCAAGGACTAGCCGGGGAGCTGTTTTTT.

The rearrangement uses TRBV19 and TRBJ2-3; the D gene is possibly TRBD2 (5 bases). The CDR3 is 15 amino acids. Between the trimmed V and J ends, which lost 8 bases and 6 bases, there was a span of 21 bases. Germline V CDR1 and CDR2: LNHDA, SQIVND (reference sequence). CDR3: CASLGSSLGQDTQYF. The CDR3 nucleotides are TGTGCCAGTTTAGGGTCTAGCTTGGGTCAGGATACGCAGTATTTT.

The V and J genes are TRBV28 and TRBJ2-5; tentatively, D is TRBD2 (6 bases). V shed 6 bases and J shed 5 bases, with 16 bases lying between them. This CDR3 comprises 14 residues. CDR1 and CDR2 from the germline V gene are MDHEN and SYDVKM. The CDR3 DNA reads TGTGCCAGCAGCTCGAGGAGGGGACGGGAGACCCAGTACTTC. Protein sequence: CASSSRRGRETQYF.

The V call is TRBV12-3 or TRBV12-4, the J call TRBJ2-7; a weak D match, TRBD1 (6 bases). CDR3 length equals 13 residues. V was clipped by 4 bases and J by 1 base, with 8 bases between them. The chain's CDR3 is CASSSDSSYEQYF. In DNA form, the CDR3 reads TGTGCCAGCAGTTCGGACAGTTCCTACGAGCAGTACTTC.

The V call is TRBV7-9, the J call TRBJ1-6, with 11 nucleotides matching TRBD1. Germline V gives CDR1 SEHNR, CDR2 FQNEAQ (reference sequence). Trimming removed 3 bases from V and 10 bases from J; junction bases left unmatched: 5. This CDR3 comprises 15 residues. CDR3 residues: CASSFGTGGNSPLHF. In DNA, the CDR3 is TGTGCCAGCAGCTTCGGGACAGGGGGAAACTCACCCCTCCACTTT.

The rearrangement links TRBV30 to TRBJ2-7; 11 bases are a match to TRBD1. J lost 2 bases, V lost 1 base, and 4 bases had no gene match. Germline CDR1 and CDR2: GTSNPN and SVGIG (reference sequence). The CDR3 runs 15 residues. This CDR3 is CAWSGGTGGPYEQYF. Here the CDR3 DNA reads TGTGCCTGGAGTGGGGGGACAGGGGGTCCCTACGAGCAGTACTTC.

V usage is TRBV7-3 and J usage is TRBJ2-2; D is perhaps TRBD2 (6 bases). V lost 2 bases and J lost 1, with 11 bases in between. Germline V gene sequence: CDR1 SGHTA, CDR2 FQGTGA. The CDR3 consists of 16 residues. In nucleotides, the CDR3 is TGTGCCAGCAGCTTAGGCGGGACTCTGAACACCGGGGAGCTGTTTTTT. Protein sequence: CASSLGGTLNTGELFF.

This CDR3 is CASSARGGARDTQYF. The DNA for the CDR3 is TGTGCCAGCAGCGCCCGCGGGGGGGCCAGAGATACGCAGTATTTT. The chain carries TRBV25-1 and TRBJ2-3; 9 bases line up with TRBD2. V lost 6 bases, J lost 5 bases, and 9 bases stayed unmatched. CDR3 length: 15 residues. Germline CDR1 reads MGHDK; CDR2 reads SYGVNS.

This clone was observed once. The J gene is TRBJ1-1, the V gene TRBV6-6; 8 nucleotides agree with TRBD1. Germline loops: CDR1 MNHNY, CDR2 SVGAGI (reference sequence). The CDR3 spans 13 residues. V was pared by 0 bases and J by 8 bases, with 2 bases of the junction left unmatched. The CDR3 reads CASSYSRDREAFF. The CDR3 DNA is TGTGCCAGCAGTTACTCCCGGGACAGGGAAGCTTTCTTT.